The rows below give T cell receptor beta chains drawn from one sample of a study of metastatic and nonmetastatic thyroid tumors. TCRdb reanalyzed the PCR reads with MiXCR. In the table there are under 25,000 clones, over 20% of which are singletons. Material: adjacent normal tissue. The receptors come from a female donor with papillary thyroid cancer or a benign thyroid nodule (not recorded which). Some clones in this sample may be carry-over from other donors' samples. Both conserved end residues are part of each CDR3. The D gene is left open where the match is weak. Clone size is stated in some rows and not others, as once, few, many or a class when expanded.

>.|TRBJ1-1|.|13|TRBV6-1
TGTGCCAGAACGAGCCATACCCAAGATGAAGCTTTCTTT
CARTSHTQDEAFF
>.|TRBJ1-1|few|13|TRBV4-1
TGCGCCAGCAGCCTGTCCATGAACACTGAAGCTTTCTTT
CASSLSMNTEAFF
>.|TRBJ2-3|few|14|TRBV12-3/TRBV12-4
TGTGCCAGCAGTTTAGGAGGGGTGGCAGATACGCAGTATTTT
CASSLGGVADTQYF
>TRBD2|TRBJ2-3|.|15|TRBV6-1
TGTGCCAGCAGTGTATCGGCGGGAGGAACAGATACGCAGTATTTT
CASSVSAGGTDTQYF
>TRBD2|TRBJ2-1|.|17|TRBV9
TGTGCCAGCAGCGTAGGGGGACTAGCGGAAATCTACAATGAGCAGTTCTTC
CASSVGGLAEIYNEQFF
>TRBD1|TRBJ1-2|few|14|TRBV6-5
TGTGCCAGCAGATCCTCGGGGCAGGGGGGAGGCTACACCTTC
CASRSSGQGGGYTF
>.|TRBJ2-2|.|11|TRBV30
TGTGCCTGGAATAGGGCCGGGGAGCTGTTTTTT
CAWNRAGELFF
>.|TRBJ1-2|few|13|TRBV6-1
TGTGCCAGCAGTGAAGAATTCGGCAGGGGCCAAACCTTC
CASSEEFGRGQTF
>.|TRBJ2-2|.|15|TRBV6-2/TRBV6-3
TGTGCCAGCAGTTACTCCGGGCCATACACCGGGGAGCTGTTTTTT
CASSYSGPYTGELFF
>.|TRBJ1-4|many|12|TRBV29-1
TGCGGGGGGGGGACCCAGAATGAAAAACTGTTTTTT
CGGGTQNEKLFF
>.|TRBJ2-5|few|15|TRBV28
TGTGCCAGCAGTTCAAGGACAGAGCTGAAAGAGACACAGTACTTC
CASSSRTELKETQYF
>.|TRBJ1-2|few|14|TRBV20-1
TGCAGTGCTAGAGCCCAGGGGATAGGGGGTGGCTACACCTTC
CSARAQGIGGGYTF
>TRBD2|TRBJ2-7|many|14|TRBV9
TGTGCCAGCAGCGTAGATGGGTCCGGGGGGGAGCAGTACTTC
CASSVDGSGGEQYF
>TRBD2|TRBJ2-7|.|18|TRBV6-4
TGTGCCAGCAGTTCCGGGCGGCTGGTGGGACTAGCTTCCTACGAGCAGTACTTC
CASSSGRLVGLASYEQYF
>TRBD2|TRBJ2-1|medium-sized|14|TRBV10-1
TGCGCCAGCAGTGCAGCGGGAGGTGGGGATGAGCAGTTCTTC
CASSAAGGGDEQFF
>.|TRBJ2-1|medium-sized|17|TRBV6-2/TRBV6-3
TGTGCCAGCAGGACAGGGTCACGAGGACTAGACTACAATGAGCAGTTCTTC
CASRTGSRGLDYNEQFF
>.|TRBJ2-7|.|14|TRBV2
TGTGCCAGCAGCAGACCACCACAGGACTACGAGCAGTACTTC
CASSRPPQDYEQYF